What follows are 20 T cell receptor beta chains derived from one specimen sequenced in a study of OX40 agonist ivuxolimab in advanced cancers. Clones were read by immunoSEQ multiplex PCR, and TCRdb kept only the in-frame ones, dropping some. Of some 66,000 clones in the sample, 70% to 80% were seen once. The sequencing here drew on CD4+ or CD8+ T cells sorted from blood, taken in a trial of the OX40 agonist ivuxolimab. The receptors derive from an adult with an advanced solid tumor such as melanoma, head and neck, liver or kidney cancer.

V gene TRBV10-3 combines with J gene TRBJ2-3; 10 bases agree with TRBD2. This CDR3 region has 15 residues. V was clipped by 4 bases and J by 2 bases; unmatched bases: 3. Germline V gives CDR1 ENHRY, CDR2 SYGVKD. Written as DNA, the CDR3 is TGTGCCATCAGTGGAACTAGCGGGGTCACAGATACGCAGTATTTT. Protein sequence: CAISGTSGVTDTQYF.

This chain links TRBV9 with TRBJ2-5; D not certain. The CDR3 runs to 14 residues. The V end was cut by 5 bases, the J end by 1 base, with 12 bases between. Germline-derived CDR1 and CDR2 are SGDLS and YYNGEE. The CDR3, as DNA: TGTGCCAGCAGTCCCTCCGCCAGCCAAGAGACCCAGTACTTC. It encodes CASSPSASQETQYF.

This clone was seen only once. The CDR3 DNA reads TGTGCCAGCAGTTACTCTCGGTTCGGCGGGGAGCTGTTTTTT. This codes for CASSYSRFGGELFF. V is TRBV6-6 and J is TRBJ2-2; D ambiguous. The V and J ends lost 0 bases and 7 bases respectively, with 9 bases between them. This CDR3 spans 14 amino acids. Germline CDR1 is MNHNY and CDR2 is SVGAGI (reference sequence).

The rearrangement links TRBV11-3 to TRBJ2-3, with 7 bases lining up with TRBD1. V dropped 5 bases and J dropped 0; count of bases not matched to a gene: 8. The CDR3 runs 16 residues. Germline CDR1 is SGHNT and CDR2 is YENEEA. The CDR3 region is CASSEGQTSSTDTQYF. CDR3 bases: TGTGCCAGCAGCGAGGGACAGACCTCTAGCACAGATACGCAGTATTTT.

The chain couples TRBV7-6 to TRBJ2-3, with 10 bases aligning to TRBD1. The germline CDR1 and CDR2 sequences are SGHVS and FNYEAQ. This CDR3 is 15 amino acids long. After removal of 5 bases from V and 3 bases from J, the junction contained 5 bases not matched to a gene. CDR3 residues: CASSRRQGATDTQYF. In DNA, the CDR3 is TGTGCCAGCAGCCGGAGACAGGGGGCAACAGATACGCAGTATTTT.

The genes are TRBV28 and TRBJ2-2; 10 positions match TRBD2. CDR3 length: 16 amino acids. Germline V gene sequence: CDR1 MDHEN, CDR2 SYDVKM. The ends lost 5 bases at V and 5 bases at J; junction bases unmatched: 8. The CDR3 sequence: CASSPGLAVKTGELFF. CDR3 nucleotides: TGTGCCAGCAGTCCCGGACTAGCGGTTAAGACCGGGGAGCTGTTTTTT.

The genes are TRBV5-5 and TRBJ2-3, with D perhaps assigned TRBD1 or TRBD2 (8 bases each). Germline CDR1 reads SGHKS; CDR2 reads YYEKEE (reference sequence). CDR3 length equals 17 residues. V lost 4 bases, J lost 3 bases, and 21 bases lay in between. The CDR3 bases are TGTGCCAGCAGCGCGCGGGGGGCAGGGGGCGCGACAGATACGCAGTATTTT. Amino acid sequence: CASSARGAGGATDTQYF.

The CDR3 coding sequence is TGTGCCAGCAGCCAAGTTAAAAGGGGTGTCGACGAGCAGTACTTC. Protein: CASSQVKRGVDEQYF. This sequence joins TRBV14 and TRBJ2-7; perhaps TRBD1 as D (5 bases). Trimming pared 1 base from V and 5 bases from J, leaving 15 bases between. The CDR3 contains 15 residues. Germline loops: CDR1 SGHDN, CDR2 FVKESK.

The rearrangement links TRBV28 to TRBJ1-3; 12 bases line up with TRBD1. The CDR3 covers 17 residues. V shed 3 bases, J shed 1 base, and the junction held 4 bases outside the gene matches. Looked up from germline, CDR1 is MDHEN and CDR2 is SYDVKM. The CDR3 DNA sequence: TGTGCCAGCAGTTTCGGGGGACAGGGGGCATCTGGAAACACCATATATTTT. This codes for CASSFGGQGASGNTIYF.

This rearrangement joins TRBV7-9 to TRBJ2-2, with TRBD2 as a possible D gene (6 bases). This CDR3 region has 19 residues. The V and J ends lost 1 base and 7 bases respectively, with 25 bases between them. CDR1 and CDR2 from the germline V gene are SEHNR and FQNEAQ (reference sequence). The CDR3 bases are TGTGCCAGCAGCTTAGTAGACAGATCTACTAGCTTCTCTAGCGGGGAGCTGTTTTTT. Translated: CASSLVDRSTSFSSGELFF.

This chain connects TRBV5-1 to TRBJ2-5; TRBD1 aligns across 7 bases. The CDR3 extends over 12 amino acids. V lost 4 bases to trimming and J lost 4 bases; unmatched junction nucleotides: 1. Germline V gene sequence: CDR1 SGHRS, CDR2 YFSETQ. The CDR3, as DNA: TGCGCCAGCAGCAGGGACAGAGAGACCCAGTACTTC. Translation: CASSRDRETQYF.

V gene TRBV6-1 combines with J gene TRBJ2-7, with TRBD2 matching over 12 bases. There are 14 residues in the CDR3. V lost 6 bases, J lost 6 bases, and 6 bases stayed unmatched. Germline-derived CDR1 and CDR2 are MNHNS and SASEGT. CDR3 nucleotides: TGTGCCAGCAGGGCTAGCGGGGGGGCGGGCGAGCAGTACTTC. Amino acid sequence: CASRASGGAGEQYF.

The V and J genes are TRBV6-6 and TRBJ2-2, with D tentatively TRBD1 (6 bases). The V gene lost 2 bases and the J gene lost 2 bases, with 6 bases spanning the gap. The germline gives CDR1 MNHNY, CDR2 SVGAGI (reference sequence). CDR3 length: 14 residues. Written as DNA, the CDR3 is TGTGCCAGCAGTTACGGGGGCAACACCGGGGAGCTGTTTTTT. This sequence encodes CASSYGGNTGELFF.

In nucleotides, the CDR3 is TGTGCCAGCAGTCGACAGGGGAATGAGCAGTTCTTC. It codes for CASSRQGNEQFF. The V call is TRBV6-6, the J call TRBJ2-1; 8 nucleotides line up with TRBD1. In germline, CDR1 is MNHNY, CDR2 SVGAGI (reference sequence). CDR3 size: 12 residues. V was pared by 5 bases and J by 7 bases, with 1 base of the junction left unmatched.

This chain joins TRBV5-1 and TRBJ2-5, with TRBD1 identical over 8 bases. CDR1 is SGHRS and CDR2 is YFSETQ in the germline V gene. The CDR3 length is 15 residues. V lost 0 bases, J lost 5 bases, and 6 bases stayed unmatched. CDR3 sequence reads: CASSLAGGVWETQYF. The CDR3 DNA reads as TGCGCCAGCAGCTTGGCAGGGGGCGTTTGGGAGACCCAGTACTTC.

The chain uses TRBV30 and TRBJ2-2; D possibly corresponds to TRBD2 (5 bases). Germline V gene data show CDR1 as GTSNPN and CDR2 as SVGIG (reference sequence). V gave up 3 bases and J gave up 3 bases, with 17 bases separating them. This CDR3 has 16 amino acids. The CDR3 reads CAWRSTGLRDTGELFF. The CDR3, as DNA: TGTGCCTGGAGGTCTACGGGTTTGCGGGACACCGGGGAGCTGTTTTTT.

The CDR3 DNA sequence: TGCGCCAGCAGCCCGGATCAGGGTGGATATGGCTACACCTTC. It is translated as CASSPDQGGYGYTF. The rearrangement links TRBV5-1 to TRBJ1-2, with a weak D call TRBD1 (5 bases). This CDR3 region has 14 residues. Germline V gene data show CDR1 as SGHRS and CDR2 as YFSETQ. The V end was cut by 4 bases, the J end by 5 bases, with 15 bases between.

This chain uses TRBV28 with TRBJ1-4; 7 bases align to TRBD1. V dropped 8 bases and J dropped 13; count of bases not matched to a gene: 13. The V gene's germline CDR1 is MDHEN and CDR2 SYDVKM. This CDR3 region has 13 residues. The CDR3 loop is CASGQAVMKRLFF. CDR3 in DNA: TGTGCCAGCGGACAGGCCGTAATGAAAAGACTGTTTTTT. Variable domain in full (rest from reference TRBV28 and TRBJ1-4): DVKVTQSSRYLVKRTGEKVFLECVQDMDHENMFWYRQDPGLGLRLIYFSYDVKMKEKGDIPEGYSVSREKKERFSLILESASTNQTSMYLCASGQAVMKRLFFGSGTQLSVL.

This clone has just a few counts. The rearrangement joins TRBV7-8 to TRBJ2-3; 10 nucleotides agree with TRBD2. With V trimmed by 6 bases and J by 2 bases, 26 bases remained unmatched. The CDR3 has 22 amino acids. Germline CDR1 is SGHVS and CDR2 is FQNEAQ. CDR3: CASSRLPFRLGQAGGITDTQYF. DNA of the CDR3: TGTGCCAGCAGTCGCTTACCCTTTAGACTCGGGCAAGCGGGGGGGATCACAGATACGCAGTATTTT.

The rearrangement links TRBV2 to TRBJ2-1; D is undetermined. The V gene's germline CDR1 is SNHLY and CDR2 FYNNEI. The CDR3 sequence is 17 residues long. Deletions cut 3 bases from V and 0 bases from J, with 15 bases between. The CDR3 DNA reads TGTGCCAGCAGTGATTATTTGACACGGAGCTCCTACAATGAGCAGTTCTTC. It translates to CASSDYLTRSSYNEQFF.